This T cell receptor (beta chain) was found in a study of response to subunit inactivated influenza vaccine. Germline V gives CDR1 MNHEY, CDR2 SVGEGT. The CDR3 is 11 residues long. Trimming took 11 bases from V and 7 from J, leaving 11 bases between them. A single record per CDR3 protein comes from TCRdb applying MiXCR to the RT-PCR reads. The sample consists of about 500,000 distinct CDR3 sequences, 16% of them appearing once. Sequenced here: CD4+ T cells sorted from PBMCs, sampled roughly 24 months after vaccination. The chain employs TRBV6-2 or TRBV6-3 and TRBJ2-2; D is undetermined. This TCR came from a man aged 50-75 years who received an inactivated influenza vaccine. CDR3 bases: TGTGCCCGAAGGGCTAACGGGGAGCTGTTTTTT. Its translation is CARRANGELFF.